This TCR beta chain was documented in a study of T cell changes during pregnancy in multiple sclerosis (dated by TCRdb to the late 2010s). Context from the whole study: Changes in the T cell repertoire over the course of pregnancy were examined in this study in women with multiple sclerosis.

The library relied on the immunoSEQ multiplex PCR assay. Here the immuneACCESS table is served through TCRdb, limited to in-frame sequences with V and J called. Missing clones are a known gap in these copies; in checked studies unresolved V genes cover under half, and the rest lacks a known reason. In this sample the table shows tens of thousands of clones, approximately 91% of which occur a single time. The top ten clones comprise 1.5% to 2% of the sample. Comments on this clone: Its antigen is unknown. Qualities for individual bases were not recorded, and no much larger clone is one base off.

The CDR1 and CDR2 encoded by the germline V gene are SGHDT and YYEEEE. Trimming takes 0 bases off V and 3 bases off J; junction bases not matched to a gene: 14. The CDR3 starts with the cysteine, ends with the phenylalanine, and has 19 residues. The kept DNA is CDR3 alone, 57 bases in frame from the first base. This clonotype originated in a female donor with multiple sclerosis, enrolled in a pregnancy study. The sequence joins TRBV5-6 to TRBJ1-3; 8 nucleotides in the junction match TRBD1. The input for sequencing was peripheral blood, taken in the first trimester of pregnancy. CDR3 loop: CASSLGDRYYAYGGNTIYF. Here is the DNA: TGTGCCAGCAGCTTGGGGGACAGGTACTACGCCTACGGTGGAAACACCATATATTTT.